Below, 26 T cell receptor beta chains from the same sample are listed, as sequenced in a study of blood T cell repertoires in COVID-19. The repertoire was sequenced with immunoSEQ multiplex PCR; TCRdb's copy has only in-frame clones and lacks some. Of under 200,000 clones listed, almost 85% are singletons. The specimen sequenced was PBMCs or T cells enriched from blood (not recorded which). The source is a man aged 45-65 years who had recovered from COVID-19.

The count of this clone is one. Distinct nucleotide sequences in the sample also encode this CDR3. The rearrangement joins TRBV7-3 to TRBJ1-1; D is uncertain. The CDR3 covers 13 residues. CDR1 and CDR2 from the germline V gene are SGHTA and FQGTGA. Trimming took off 1 base at V and 1 base at J, with 4 bases between the two ends. The CDR3 sequence is CASSLSRNTEAFF. The CDR3 region has the DNA TGTGCCAGCAGCTTAAGCAGGAACACTGAAGCTTTCTTT.

This chain uses TRBV5-1 with TRBJ2-5; 8 positions agree with TRBD2. After removal of 5 bases from V and 4 bases from J, the junction contained 4 bases not matched to a gene. The CDR3 runs to 13 residues. From germline, CDR1 is SGHRS and CDR2 YFSETQ. The CDR3 region has the DNA TGCGCCAGCAGTCCCGCGGGGGGAGAGACCCAGTACTTC. It translates to CASSPAGGETQYF. Full variable domain (rest looked up from reference TRBV5-1 and TRBJ2-5): KAGVTQTPRYLIKTRGQQVTLSCSPISGHRSVSWYQQTPGQGLQFLFEYFSETQRNKGNFPGRFSGRQFSNSRSEMNVSTLELGDSALYLCASSPAGGETQYFGPGTRLLVL.

The chain joins TRBV5-1 to TRBJ2-4, with D possibly being TRBD1 (5 bases). V shed 1 base and J shed 2 bases, with 10 bases lying between them. CDR1 and CDR2 (germline): SGHRS, YFSETQ. CDR3 size: 15 residues. CDR3 sequence reads: CASSLTQGPKNIQYF. The CDR3 region has the DNA TGCGCCAGCAGCTTGACCCAGGGCCCCAAAAACATTCAGTACTTC.

The genes are TRBV28 and TRBJ2-7; the match to TRBD2 covers 14 bases. The CDR3 is 15 residues long. J was trimmed by 5 bases and V by 6 bases; bases with no gene match: 6. Germline CDR1 reads MDHEN; CDR2 reads SYDVKM. CDR3 region: CASSQPGLAGDEQYF. DNA of the CDR3: TGTGCCAGCAGCCAACCGGGACTAGCGGGAGACGAGCAGTACTTC. The full variable domain, with the rest looked up from reference TRBV28 and TRBJ2-7, is DVKVTQSSRYLVKRTGEKVFLECVQDMDHENMFWYRQDPGLGLRLIYFSYDVKMKEKGDIPEGYSVSREKKERFSLILESASTNQTSMYLCASSQPGLAGDEQYFGPGTRLTVT.

The chain carries TRBV5-6 and TRBJ1-2, with 7 positions matching TRBD1. CDR1 and CDR2 (germline): SGHDT, YYEEEE. The V segment lost 5 bases and the J segment 2 bases; nucleotides outside the gene matches: 9. The CDR3 totals 15 residues. The CDR3 reads CASRSTGRANYGYTF. The CDR3 region has the DNA TGTGCCAGCAGATCGACAGGGCGCGCAAACTATGGCTACACCTTC.

J is TRBJ1-4 and V is TRBV7-6, with D possibly matching TRBD1 (5 bases). The CDR3 is made up of 17 amino acids. V was shortened by 2 bases and J by 3 bases, with 16 bases between the two germline ends. CDR1 is SGHVS and CDR2 is FNYEAQ in the germline V gene. The CDR3 sequence is CASSLSGGVVSNEKLFF. Here the CDR3 DNA reads TGTGCCAGCAGCTTAAGCGGGGGAGTGGTATCTAATGAAAAACTGTTTTTT.

The rearrangement links TRBV5-1 to TRBJ2-3; maybe TRBD2 (5 bases). This CDR3 is built from 15 residues. The germline V gene encodes CDR1 SGHRS and CDR2 YFSETQ. Between the trimmed V and J ends, which lost 0 bases and 2 bases, there was a span of 10 bases. The CDR3 bases are TGCGCCAGCAGCTTGGACGGGGTCACCACAGATACGCAGTATTTT. Translation: CASSLDGVTTDTQYF.

This CDR3 is CASSGAYTGELFF. The CDR3 nucleotides are TGTGCCAGTAGTGGAGCGTACACCGGGGAGCTGTTTTTT. The chain has TRBV19 and TRBJ2-2; no clear D. Trimming removed 5 bases at V and 3 bases at J, with 7 bases between. The CDR3 is made up of 13 amino acids. CDR1 is LNHDA and CDR2 is SQIVND in the germline V gene (reference sequence).

This clone has a single count. The V gene is TRBV2, the J gene TRBJ2-3, with 7 bases that match TRBD1. This CDR3 has 14 residues. The J segment lost 4 bases and the V segment lost 6 bases, leaving 7 bases of the junction unmatched. In germline, CDR1 is SNHLY, CDR2 FYNNEI. CDR3: CASSTDRAADTQYF. The CDR3 nucleotides are TGTGCCAGCAGCACCGACAGGGCAGCAGATACGCAGTATTTT. Looking up the rest from reference TRBV2 and TRBJ2-3 gives the full variable domain: EPEVTQTPSHQVTQMGQEVILRCVPISNHLYFYWYRQILGQKVEFLVSFYNNEISEKSEIFDDQFSVERPDGSNFTLKIRSTKLEDSAMYFCASSTDRAADTQYFGPGTRLTVL.

The V call is TRBV25-1, the J call TRBJ1-6, with a weak D call TRBD1 (5 bases). Deletions cut 3 bases from V and 9 bases from J, with 12 bases between. This CDR3 comprises 14 residues. Germline V gives CDR1 MGHDK, CDR2 SYGVNS. The CDR3 here is CASSEWGGTSPLHF. The CDR3 DNA is TGTGCCAGCAGTGAGTGGGGGGGAACTTCACCCCTCCACTTT.

The rearrangement joins TRBV10-3 to TRBJ1-4; D possibly corresponds to TRBD1 (6 bases). The ends were cut back, 11 bases at V and 3 bases at J, with 10 bases in the middle. This CDR3 is 12 amino acids long. The V gene's germline CDR1 is ENHRY and CDR2 SYGVKD. The CDR3 DNA is TGTGCCTCCGGGGGGCCTAATGAAAAACTGTTTTTT. Protein sequence: CASGGPNEKLFF.

The gene calls are TRBV18 and TRBJ2-7; TRBD1 is a possible D gene (7 bases). The CDR3 sequence is 16 residues long. In germline, CDR1 is KGHSH, CDR2 LQKENI. The V and J ends lost 1 base and 0 bases respectively, with 13 bases between them. CDR3 sequence (DNA): TGTGCCAGCTCACCACGGGGGGACAGATTCTCCTACGAGCAGTACTTC. It specifies CASSPRGDRFSYEQYF. Full variable domain (missing parts from reference TRBV18 and TRBJ2-7): NAGVMQNPRHLVRRRGQEARLRCSPMKGHSHVYWYRQLPEEGLKFMVYLQKENIIDESGMPKERFSAEFPKEGPSILRIQQVVRGDSAAYFCASSPRGDRFSYEQYFGPGTRLTVT.

The CDR3 region is CASSLDNEQYF. CDR3 nucleotides: TGCGCCAGCAGCTTGGACAACGAGCAGTACTTC. The chain employs TRBV5-1 and TRBJ2-7, with D hard to call. V was clipped by 0 bases and J by 5 bases, with 3 bases between them. The CDR3 runs to 11 residues. Germline V gives CDR1 SGHRS, CDR2 YFSETQ.

The chain recombines TRBV29-1 with TRBJ1-2, with 9 bases lining up with TRBD1. The CDR3 has 14 amino acids. Germline V gene lookup returns CDR1 SQVTM and CDR2 ANQGSEA. J lost 9 bases, V lost 1 base, and 9 bases had no gene match. The CDR3 here is CSVEAGQGGRSYTF. CDR3 nucleotides: TGCAGCGTTGAAGCGGGACAGGGCGGGCGAAGCTACACCTTC.

V usage is TRBV7-9 and J usage is TRBJ2-7; D perhaps matches TRBD2 (5 bases). The length of the CDR3 is 14 residues. Trimming pared 4 bases from V and 0 bases from J, leaving 10 bases between. CDR1 and CDR2 from the germline V gene are SEHNR and FQNEAQ (reference sequence). CDR3 in DNA: TGTGCCAGCAGCTCGGACTTCAGCTCCTACGAGCAGTACTTC. Translation: CASSSDFSSYEQYF.

This rearrangement joins TRBV5-4 to TRBJ1-2; D is unclear. Germline V gene lookup returns CDR1 SGHNT and CDR2 YYREEE (reference sequence). CDR3 length: 14 residues. V shed 4 bases and J shed 3 bases, with 13 bases lying between them. The CDR3 region has the DNA TGTGCCAGCAGCCACGACGGAGCTGACTATGGCTACACCTTC. It yields the protein CASSHDGADYGYTF.

The rearrangement joins TRBV30 to TRBJ2-7, with TRBD1 as a possible D gene (5 bases). V was pared by 0 bases and J by 3 bases, with 18 bases between. CDR3 length: 16 amino acids. Per germline, CDR1 GTSNPN and CDR2 SVGIG (reference sequence). This CDR3 reads CAWSVFGADSSYEQYF. In nucleotides, the CDR3 is TGTGCCTGGAGTGTATTTGGGGCAGACTCTAGCTACGAGCAGTACTTC.

This clone showed up just a few times. The CDR3 bases are TGTGCCAGCAGGCGCACCGGGACAGGGTACACCGGGGAGCTGTTTTTT. Protein: CASRRTGTGYTGELFF. The rearrangement uses TRBV11-1 and TRBJ2-2, with 9 nucleotides matching TRBD1. The germline V gene has CDR1 SGHAT and CDR2 FQDESV (reference sequence). The V gene end was trimmed by 6 bases and the J gene end by 3 bases; junction bases not matched to a gene: 8. There are 16 residues in the CDR3.

The chain joins TRBV10-3 to TRBJ2-7; TRBD2 matches 8 bases. From germline, CDR1 is ENHRY and CDR2 SYGVKD. J lost 0 bases, V lost 0 bases, and 7 bases had no gene match. The CDR3 has 17 amino acids. In DNA, the CDR3 is TGTGCCATCAGTGAGTCGAGGGTAGCGGGACGCTCCTACGAGCAGTACTTC. It translates to CAISESRVAGRSYEQYF.

The V call is TRBV7-2, the J call TRBJ2-3; weak D call: TRBD2 (6 bases). V was pared by 4 bases and J by 4 bases, with 9 bases between. The CDR3 consists of 13 residues. The V gene's germline CDR1 is SGHTA and CDR2 FQGNSA. Here the CDR3 DNA reads TGTGCCAGCAGCTCGGACTACCCAGATACGCAGTATTTT. Translated, it gives CASSSDYPDTQYF.

This clone was detected once. The chain has TRBV7-9 and TRBJ1-6, with 9 positions matching TRBD1. Germline lookup yields CDR1 SEHNR and CDR2 FQNEAQ (reference sequence). V was pared by 1 base and J by 10 bases, with 5 bases of the junction left unmatched. There are 15 residues in the CDR3. In nucleotides, the CDR3 is TGTGCCAGCAGCTTAGGTACAGGGGGCGTCTCACCCCTCCACTTT. This translates into CASSLGTGGVSPLHF.

This rearrangement joins TRBV5-1 to TRBJ2-7; a weak D match, TRBD2 (6 bases). Trimming left V 2 bases short and J 3 bases short, with 12 bases between. The CDR3 runs 14 residues. Germline-derived CDR1 and CDR2 are SGHRS and YFSETQ. CDR3 in amino acids: CASSLVGGIYEQYF. The CDR3 DNA sequence: TGCGCCAGCAGCTTAGTCGGGGGAATCTACGAGCAGTACTTC.

This clone was observed once. This rearrangement joins TRBV29-1 to TRBJ1-1; weak D call: TRBD1 (5 bases). Trimming left V 4 bases short and J 3 bases short, with 15 bases between. The CDR3 sequence is 14 residues long. Germline lookup yields CDR1 SQVTM and CDR2 ANQGSEA. This chain's CDR3 is CSVALGTGDTEAFF. CDR3 bases: TGCAGCGTTGCTCTGGGGACTGGAGACACTGAAGCTTTCTTT.

The gene calls are TRBV7-2 and TRBJ2-5; TRBD2 aligns across 7 bases. Per germline, CDR1 SGHTA and CDR2 FQGNSA. V was pared by 5 bases and J by 5 bases, with 8 bases of the junction left unmatched. The CDR3 totals 14 residues. The CDR3 is CASSQLTSLETQYF. The CDR3 DNA follows: TGTGCCAGCAGCCAACTGACTAGCCTCGAGACCCAGTACTTC.

This chain joins TRBV5-1 and TRBJ2-5; 8 bases are shared with TRBD2. After removal of 0 bases from V and 2 bases from J, the junction contained 6 bases not matched to a gene. CDR1 and CDR2 from the germline V gene are SGHRS and YFSETQ. The CDR3 totals 16 residues. The DNA for the CDR3 is TGCGCCAGCAGCTTGGGTCTAACGGGAGGGCAAGAGACCCAGTACTTC. Residues: CASSLGLTGGQETQYF.

The chain joins TRBV28 to TRBJ1-5; TRBD1 matches at 7 bases. Germline V gene lookup returns CDR1 MDHEN and CDR2 SYDVKM. The CDR3 runs to 13 residues. The junction had 5 bases not matched to a gene; V was cut back by 6 bases and J by 6 bases. The CDR3: CASSDRARQPQHF. CDR3 DNA sequence: TGTGCCAGCAGCGACAGGGCGCGTCAGCCCCAGCATTTT.